In this sample, the clone carrying this T cell receptor (beta chain) turned up a few times. What it binds is not known. The data belong to a study of T cells after yellow fever vaccination. The overall study: Low-cell-number fractions underwent preparation using SMART-Seq v4 Ultra Low Input.

TCRdb reanalysed the 5' RACE reads using MiXCR and keeps one entry per CDR3 protein. The table records a few hundred thousand distinct CDR3 sequences, around 13% of them present only once. Whole-study findings and limits: The secondary response was weaker, and its peak arrived faster, on day 5 versus 15. Reappearing after the booster were most of the clones from primary vaccination (roughly 96% CD4, approximately 85% CD8).

The CDR3 covers 18 residues. V was pared by 3 bases and J by 0 bases, with 9 bases of the junction left unmatched. Germline CDR1 SGHVS, CDR2 FNYEAQ. This material consisted of CD4+ T cells sorted from PBMCs, taken 15 days after the yellow fever booster vaccination. The origin of this receptor is a man younger than 30 who received the YFV17D yellow fever vaccine. The rearrangement links TRBV7-6 to TRBJ2-1; 9 bases align to TRBD2. The CDR3 DNA sequence: TGTGCCAGCAGCTTCCACGCTCAGCGGGGGGTCTCCTACAATGAGCAGTTCTTC. Protein: CASSFHAQRGVSYNEQFF.